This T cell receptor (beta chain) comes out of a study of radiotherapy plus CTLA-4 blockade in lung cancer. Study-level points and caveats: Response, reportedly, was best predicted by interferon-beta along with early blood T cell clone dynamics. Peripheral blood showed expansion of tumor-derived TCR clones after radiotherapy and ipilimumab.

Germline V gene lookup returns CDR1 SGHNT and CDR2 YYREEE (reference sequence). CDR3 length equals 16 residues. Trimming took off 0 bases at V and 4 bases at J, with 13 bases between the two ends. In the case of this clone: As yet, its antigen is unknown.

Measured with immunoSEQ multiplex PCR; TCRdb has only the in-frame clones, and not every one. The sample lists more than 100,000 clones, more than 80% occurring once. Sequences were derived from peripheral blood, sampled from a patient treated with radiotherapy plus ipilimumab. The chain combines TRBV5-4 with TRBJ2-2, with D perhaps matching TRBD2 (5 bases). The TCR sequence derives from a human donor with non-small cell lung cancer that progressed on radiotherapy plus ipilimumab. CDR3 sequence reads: CASSLGGLMSTGELFF. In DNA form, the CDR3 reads TGTGCCAGCAGCTTGGGAGGGCTGATGAGCACCGGGGAGCTGTTTTTT.